This TCR beta chain appears in the sequencing data of a study of T cells after yellow fever vaccination. This clonotype appeared many times. The authors made TCR cDNA by 5'RACE template switching, adding a universal primer site and UMIs. TCRdb called the 5' RACE reads again in MiXCR, with one record for every CDR3 protein. The profile shows hundreds of thousands of distinct CDR3 sequences, under 15% of them singletons. The V and J ends lost 2 bases and 9 bases respectively, with 17 bases between them. The CDR3 extends over 15 amino acids. Germline V CDR1 and CDR2: ENHRY, SYGVKD. The sequenced sample was CD4+ T cells sorted from PBMCs, obtained 15 days after the yellow fever booster vaccination. The genes are TRBV10-3 and TRBJ2-1; D might be TRBD2 (6 bases). The clonotype was recovered from a man aged 18 to 29 who received the YFV17D yellow fever vaccine. CDR3: CAISEGRGRQVEQFF. CDR3 bases: TGTGCCATCAGTGAGGGGCGGGGAAGGCAGGTTGAGCAGTTCTTC.